The present T cell receptor (beta chain) was sequenced within a study of blood T cell repertoires in COVID-19. Looking at the study overall: The samples span acute and convalescent COVID-19 from the United States, Italy and Spain.

Study members were between about 18 and 89 years old and lived in about two dozen US regions. Allocation to cohorts depended on clinical history reported by the participants. Contact with a PCR-confirmed or clinician-diagnosed COVID-19 case occurred within 2 weeks of entry. The repertoire was sequenced with immunoSEQ multiplex PCR; TCRdb's copy has only in-frame clones and lacks some. The table lists about 200,000 clones, 84% of them singletons. The CDR3 length is 14 residues. Per the germline V gene, CDR1 is SGHKS and CDR2 is YYEKEE (reference sequence). The J segment lost 4 bases and the V segment lost 3 bases, leaving 3 bases of the junction unmatched.

This chain uses TRBV5-5 with TRBJ2-5; 10 bases line up with TRBD1. This TCR derives from a woman aged 25 to 45 who had been exposed to COVID-19. Sample: PBMCs or T cells enriched from blood (not recorded which). The CDR3 region is CASSYGQGGETQYF. Here the CDR3 DNA reads TGTGCCAGCAGCTACGGACAGGGGGGAGAGACCCAGTACTTC.